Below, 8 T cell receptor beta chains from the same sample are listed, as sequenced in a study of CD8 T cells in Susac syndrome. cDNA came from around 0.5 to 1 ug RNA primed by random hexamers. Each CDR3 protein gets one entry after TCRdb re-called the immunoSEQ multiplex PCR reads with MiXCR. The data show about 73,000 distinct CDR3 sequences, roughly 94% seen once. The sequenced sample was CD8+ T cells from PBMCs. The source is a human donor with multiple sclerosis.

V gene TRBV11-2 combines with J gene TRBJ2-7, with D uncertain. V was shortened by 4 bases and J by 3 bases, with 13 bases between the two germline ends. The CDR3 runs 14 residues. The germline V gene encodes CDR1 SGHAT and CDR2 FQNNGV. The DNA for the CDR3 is TGTGCCAGCAGCTCGACCGCTGGGGACTACGAGCAGTACTTC. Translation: CASSSTAGDYEQYF.

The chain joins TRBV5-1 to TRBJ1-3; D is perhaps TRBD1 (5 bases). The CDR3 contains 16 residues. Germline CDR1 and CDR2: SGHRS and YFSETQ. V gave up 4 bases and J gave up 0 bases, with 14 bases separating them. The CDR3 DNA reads TGCGCCAGCAGCATACGGGACCTGAGCTCTGGAAACACCATATATTTT. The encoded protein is CASSIRDLSSGNTIYF.

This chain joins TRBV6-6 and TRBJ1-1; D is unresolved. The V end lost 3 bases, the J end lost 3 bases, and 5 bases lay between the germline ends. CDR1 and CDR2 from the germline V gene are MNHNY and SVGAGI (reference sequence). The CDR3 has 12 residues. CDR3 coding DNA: TGTGCCAGCAGTTATAGAGACACTGAAGCTTTCTTT. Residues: CASSYRDTEAFF.

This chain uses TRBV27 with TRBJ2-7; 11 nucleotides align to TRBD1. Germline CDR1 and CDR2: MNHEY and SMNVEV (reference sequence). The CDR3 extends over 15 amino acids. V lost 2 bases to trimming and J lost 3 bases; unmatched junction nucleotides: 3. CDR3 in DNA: TGTGCCAGCAGTTTAGGAGGGACAGGGGGCTACGAGCAGTACTTC. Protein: CASSLGGTGGYEQYF.

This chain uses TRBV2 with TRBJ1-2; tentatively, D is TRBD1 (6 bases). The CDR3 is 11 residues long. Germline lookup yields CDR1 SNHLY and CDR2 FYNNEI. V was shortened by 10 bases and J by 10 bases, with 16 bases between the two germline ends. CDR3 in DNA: TGTGCCACCGGACAGTTTAGCGACTACACCTTC. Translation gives CATGQFSDYTF.

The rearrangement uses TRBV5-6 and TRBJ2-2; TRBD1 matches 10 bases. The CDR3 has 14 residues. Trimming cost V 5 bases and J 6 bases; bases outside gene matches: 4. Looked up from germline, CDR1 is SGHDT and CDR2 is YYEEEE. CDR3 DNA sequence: TGTGCCAGCAGGTTCGGGACAGGGGCCGGGGAGCTGTTTTTT. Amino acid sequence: CASRFGTGAGELFF.

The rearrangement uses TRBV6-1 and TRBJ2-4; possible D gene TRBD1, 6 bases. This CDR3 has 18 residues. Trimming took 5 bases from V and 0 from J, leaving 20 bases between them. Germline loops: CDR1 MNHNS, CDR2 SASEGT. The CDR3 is CASSPLGDKRLAKNIQYF. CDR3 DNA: TGTGCCAGCAGTCCTCTTGGGGACAAGAGACTAGCCAAAAACATTCAGTACTTC.

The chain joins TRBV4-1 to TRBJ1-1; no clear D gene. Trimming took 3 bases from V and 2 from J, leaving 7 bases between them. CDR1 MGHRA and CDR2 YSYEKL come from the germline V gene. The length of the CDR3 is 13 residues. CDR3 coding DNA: TGCGCCAGCAGCCAGAAGTCTAACACTGAAGCTTTCTTT. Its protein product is CASSQKSNTEAFF.